This T cell receptor (beta chain) derives from a study of T cell clusters in autoimmune cytopenias. General observations from the study: Healthy donors had roughly 2.9-fold more exclusive TRB clusters than active autoimmune hepatitis patients.

The germline CDR1 and CDR2 sequences are SGHDT and YYEEEE. This CDR3 has 14 amino acids. This clonotype is labeled medium-sized based on frequency. The target antigen is unknown. Some 38,000 genome equivalents of blood DNA were amplified for TRB. One tube held mixed TRB-A and TRB-B primer pools for touch-down PCR. Reprocessing the multiplex PCR reads, TCRdb reports a single entry for every CDR3 protein and omits DNA. This sample's table has about 5,900 distinct CDR3 sequences. Sequencing used peripheral blood. The receptor was isolated from a human donor with an autoimmune cytopenia or autoimmune hepatitis (not recorded which). The J gene is TRBJ2-6, the V gene TRBV5-6. CDR3 sequence: CASSLSSGANVLTF.